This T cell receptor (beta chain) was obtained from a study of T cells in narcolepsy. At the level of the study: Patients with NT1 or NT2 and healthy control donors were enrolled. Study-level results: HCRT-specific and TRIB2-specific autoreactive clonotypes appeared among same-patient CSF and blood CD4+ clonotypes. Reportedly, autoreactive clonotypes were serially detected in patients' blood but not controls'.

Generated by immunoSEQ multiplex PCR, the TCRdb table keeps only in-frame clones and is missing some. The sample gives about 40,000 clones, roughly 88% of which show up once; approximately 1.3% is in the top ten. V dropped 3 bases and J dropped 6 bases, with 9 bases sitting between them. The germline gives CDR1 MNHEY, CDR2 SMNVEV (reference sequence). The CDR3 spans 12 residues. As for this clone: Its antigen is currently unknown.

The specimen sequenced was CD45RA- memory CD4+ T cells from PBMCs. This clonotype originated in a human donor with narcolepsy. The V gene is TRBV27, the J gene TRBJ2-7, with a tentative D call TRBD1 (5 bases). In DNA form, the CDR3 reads TGTGCCAGCAGTTTCCTCCAGGGCGAGCAGTACTTC. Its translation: CASSFLQGEQYF.